This TCR beta chain was obtained from a study of metastatic and nonmetastatic thyroid tumors (dated by TCRdb to 2019 to 2021). For the study in its entirety: Repertoires were compared across peripheral blood and tumor or nodule tissue samples from malignant and benign thyroid patients.

The protocol used for the library was PCR. TCRdb records Illumina HiSeq 4000 as the sequencer. High-throughput sequencing was used to profile the CDR3 region of the TCR beta-chain in every patient. The paper's processing steps were these. A classifier to discriminate distant-metastatic papillary thyroid cancer patients was built from CDR3 differences across clinicopathological groups. To measure repertoire diversity the researchers used the Shannon index, while the Morisita-Horn index served to gauge how similar the tumor and blood repertoires were. TCRdb took the public reads, trimmed them with fastp at Q25, ran MiXCR for clone calling and kept in-frame beta chains. V and J calls and clone size were set by TCRdb, not the authors. The sample table shows 10,000 to 15,000 clones, and about 26% are seen once. Of the sample, 12% falls within the top ten clones. This clone is judged medium-sized (0.01 to 0.1%). Its antigen remains undetermined. There are no base qualities to consult, and no much larger clone falls within one base.

None of the patients had been given any treatment before thyroid surgery. The study retrospectively analysed patient clinical samples collected from about 2012 to 2018 using T-cell receptor beta sequencing. Trimming removed 5 bases from V and 5 bases from J, leaving 18 bases between the germline ends. From a lookup of the germline V gene, CDR1 and CDR2 are MNHNS and SASEGT. The CDR3 sequence holds 15 residues, the cysteine and phenylalanine included. The sequence is cut down to CDR3 DNA, 45 bases in frame from base 1. Results the study describes overall, beyond this receptor: TCR beta diversity was reported as significantly higher in malignant tumors than in benign nodules, in both blood and tumor samples.

The chain is encoded by TRBV6-1 joined to TRBJ1-1; TRBD1 is a weak D gene call, 5 bases matching. The sequence was collected from a female donor with papillary thyroid cancer or a benign thyroid nodule (not recorded which). Some clones in this sample may be carry-over from other donors' samples. The sample consisted of tumor tissue. The nucleotides are TGTGCCAGCAGTCTCCGGGACGGCGTAGGGACTGAAGCTTTCTTT. Translated, it reads CASSLRDGVGTEAFF.